Below, one TCR beta chain is given with its context. Its specificity is not known. Additional DNA sequences in this sample encode the identical CDR3. Trimming at V came to 0 bases and at J to 0 bases, leaving 4 bases not matched to a gene. Germline loops: CDR1 SGDLS, CDR2 YYNGEE. The CDR3 runs to 16 residues. The repertoire was sequenced with immunoSEQ multiplex PCR; TCRdb's copy has only in-frame clones and lacks some. The sample gives some 240,000 clones, 65% of which show up once; 8.5% to 14% is in the top ten. The sample originates from a study of shared clonotypes between healthy human individuals. Study details: A couple of women and a few men aged 18 to 49 made up the donors. Per donor, CD8 memory used one plate, CD8 naive used two, CD4 memory used three and CD4 naive used three. Study conclusions and caveats: What limited the represented genetic and exposure-history diversity was the small number of donors. Clonotype sharing among donors, it was expected, would be affected by sequencing depth.

This clonotype was obtained from a man aged 25 to 40 in good health. The sequencing sample was made of memory CD4+ T cells sorted from blood. Subset denoted: CD45RA-negative fraction. This rearrangement joins TRBV9 to TRBJ1-1; 8 bases agree with TRBD1. CDR3 in amino acids: CASSVGAGGVNTEAFF. CDR3 DNA: TGTGCCAGCAGCGTAGGGGCAGGGGGCGTGAACACTGAAGCTTTCTTT.